This T cell receptor beta chain stems from a study of blood T cell repertoires in COVID-19. On the study more broadly: Sources were T cells, B-cell-depleted T cells, or PBMCs; the material itself was cDNA or gDNA.

Data came from immunoSEQ multiplex PCR; TCRdb stores just in-frame clones and leaves some out. This sample has fewer than 80,000 clones, with approximately 86% found just once. This clone was found a few times. The CDR3 runs to 15 residues. Per the germline V gene, CDR1 is SGHRS and CDR2 is YFSETQ. Trimming shortened V by 2 bases and J by 5 bases, and 14 bases separated the two germline ends. The chain recombines TRBV5-1 with TRBJ1-5, with D possibly being TRBD1 (6 bases). This clonotype originated in an elderly man with COVID-19, enrolled during active disease. The sequenced material came from peripheral blood. The CDR3 DNA follows: TGCGCCAGCAGCTTAGGACAGAGTAGGGATCAGCCCCAGCATTTT. This encodes CASSLGQSRDQPQHF.